This T cell receptor (beta chain) was obtained from a study of Ad26.COV2.S vaccination and SARS-CoV-2 variants. The CDR3 extends over 14 amino acids. CDR1 SGHDN and CDR2 FVKESK come from the germline V gene. V was pared by 4 bases and J by 3 bases, with 10 bases between. Regarding treatment: around 19 received Ad26.COV2.S at low or high dose, single or two shots; about 5 received placebo; per-sample allocation not given. Samples were taken on day 63 after the first vaccine or placebo injection. As for this clone: What it binds is not known.

General study findings and limits: Similar non-spike TCR breadth was observed in recipients of vaccine and of placebo.

TCRdb keeps only in-frame clones here, not all; method: immunoSEQ multiplex PCR. The sample consists of about 430,000 clones, about nine tenths of them appearing once. V usage is TRBV14 and J usage is TRBJ2-1; D may be TRBD1 (6 bases). This TCR came from a person aged 18 to 59 who received the Ad26.COV2.S COVID-19 vaccine or a placebo. The sample consisted of peripheral blood, taken in a trial of Ad26.COV2.S vaccine versus placebo. CDR3 nucleotide sequence: TGTGCCAGCAGCCCAGGGGCAGTCTACAATGAGCAGTTCTTC. Amino acids: CASSPGAVYNEQFF.